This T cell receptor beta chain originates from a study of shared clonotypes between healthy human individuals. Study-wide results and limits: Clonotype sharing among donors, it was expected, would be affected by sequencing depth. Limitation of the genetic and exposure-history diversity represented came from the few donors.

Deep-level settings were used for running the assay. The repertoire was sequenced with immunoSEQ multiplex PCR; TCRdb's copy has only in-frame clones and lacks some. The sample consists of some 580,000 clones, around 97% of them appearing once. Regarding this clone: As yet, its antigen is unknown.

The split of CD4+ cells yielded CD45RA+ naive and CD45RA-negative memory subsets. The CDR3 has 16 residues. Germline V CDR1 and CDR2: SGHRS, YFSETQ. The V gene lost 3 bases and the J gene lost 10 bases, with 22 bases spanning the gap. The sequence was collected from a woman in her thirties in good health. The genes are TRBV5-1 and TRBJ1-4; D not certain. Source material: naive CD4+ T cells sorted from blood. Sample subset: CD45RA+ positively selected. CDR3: CASSSSPEGSLGKLFF. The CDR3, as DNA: TGCGCCAGCAGCTCGTCCCCGGAGGGCAGCCTGGGAAAACTGTTTTTT.